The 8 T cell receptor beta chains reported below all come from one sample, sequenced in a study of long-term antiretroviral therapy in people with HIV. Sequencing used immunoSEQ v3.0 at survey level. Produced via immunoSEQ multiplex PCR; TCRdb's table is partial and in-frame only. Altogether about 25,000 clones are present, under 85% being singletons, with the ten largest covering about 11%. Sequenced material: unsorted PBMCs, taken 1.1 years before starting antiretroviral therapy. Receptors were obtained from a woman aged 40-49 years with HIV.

This CDR3 reads CASSPTALTYGYTF. As DNA, the CDR3 is TGTGCCAGCTCACCAACAGCATTGACCTATGGCTACACCTTC. V usage is TRBV18 and J usage is TRBJ1-2; no clear D gene. The length of the CDR3 is 14 residues. Germline lookup yields CDR1 KGHSH and CDR2 LQKENI. V lost 2 bases to trimming and J lost 4 bases, with 11 bases between them. Full variable domain (missing parts from reference TRBV18 and TRBJ1-2): NAGVMQNPRHLVRRRGQEARLRCSPMKGHSHVYWYRQLPEEGLKFMVYLQKENIIDESGMPKERFSAEFPKEGPSILRIQQVVRGDSAAYFCASSPTALTYGYTFGSGTRLTVV.

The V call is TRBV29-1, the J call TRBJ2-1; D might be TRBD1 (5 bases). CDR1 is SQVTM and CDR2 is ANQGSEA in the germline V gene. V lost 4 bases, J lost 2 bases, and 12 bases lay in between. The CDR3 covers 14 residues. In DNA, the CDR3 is TGCAGCGTTGGAGTGGACACCACCTACAATGAGCAGTTCTTC. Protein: CSVGVDTTYNEQFF.

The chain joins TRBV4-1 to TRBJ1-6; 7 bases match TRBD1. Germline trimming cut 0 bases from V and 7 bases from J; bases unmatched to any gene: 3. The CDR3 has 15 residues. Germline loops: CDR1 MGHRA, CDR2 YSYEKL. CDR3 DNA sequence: TGCGCCAGCAGCCAAGAAGGGACAGCGAATTCACCCCTCCACTTT. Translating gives CASSQEGTANSPLHF.

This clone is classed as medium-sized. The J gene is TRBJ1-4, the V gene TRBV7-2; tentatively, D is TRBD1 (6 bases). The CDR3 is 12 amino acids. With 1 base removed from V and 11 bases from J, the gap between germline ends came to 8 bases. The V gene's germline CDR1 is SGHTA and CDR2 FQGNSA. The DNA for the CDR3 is TGTGCCAGCAGCTTAGACAGGGTGAAACTGTTTTTT. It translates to CASSLDRVKLFF.

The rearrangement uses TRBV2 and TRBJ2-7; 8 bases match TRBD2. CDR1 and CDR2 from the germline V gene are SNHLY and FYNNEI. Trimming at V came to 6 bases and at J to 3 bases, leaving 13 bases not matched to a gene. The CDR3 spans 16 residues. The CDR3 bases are TGTGCCAGCAGGGCTATTCGGGGGGGCCCTTTCTACGAGCAGTACTTC. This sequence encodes CASRAIRGGPFYEQYF.

As DNA, the CDR3 is TGTGCCAGTAGTATATTAGGTGGCGAAGAGACCCAGTACTTC. Amino acid sequence: CASSILGGEETQYF. The chain recombines TRBV19 with TRBJ2-5; D unresolved. With 2 bases removed from V and 3 bases from J, the gap between germline ends came to 10 bases. The CDR3 runs to 14 residues. CDR1 LNHDA and CDR2 SQIVND come from the germline V gene (reference sequence).

The CDR3 coding sequence is TGTGCCAGCAGCGTTACGGCAACTAATGAAAAACTGTTTTTT. Translating gives CASSVTATNEKLFF. This sequence joins TRBV4-2 and TRBJ1-4; D unclear. Trimming cost V 5 bases and J 0 bases, with 7 bases left between them. The CDR3 covers 14 residues. CDR1 and CDR2 (germline): LGHNA, YNFKEQ.

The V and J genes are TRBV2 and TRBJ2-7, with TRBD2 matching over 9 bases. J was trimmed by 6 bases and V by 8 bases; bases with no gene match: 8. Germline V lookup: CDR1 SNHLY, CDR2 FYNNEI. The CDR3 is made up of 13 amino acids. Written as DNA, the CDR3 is TGTGCCAGCCAGTGGCTAGCGGGAATCGAGCAGTACTTC. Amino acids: CASQWLAGIEQYF.